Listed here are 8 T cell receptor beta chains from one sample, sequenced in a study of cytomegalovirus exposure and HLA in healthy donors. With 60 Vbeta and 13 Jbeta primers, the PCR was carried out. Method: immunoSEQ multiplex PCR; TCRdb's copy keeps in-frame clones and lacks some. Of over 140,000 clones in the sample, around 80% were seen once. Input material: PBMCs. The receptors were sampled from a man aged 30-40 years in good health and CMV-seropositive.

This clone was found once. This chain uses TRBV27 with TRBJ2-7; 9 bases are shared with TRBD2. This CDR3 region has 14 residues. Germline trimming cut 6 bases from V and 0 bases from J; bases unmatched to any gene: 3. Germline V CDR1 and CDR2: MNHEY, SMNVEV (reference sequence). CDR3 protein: CASSPSGTSYEQYF. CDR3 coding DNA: TGTGCCAGCAGCCCTAGCGGGACCTCCTACGAGCAGTACTTC.

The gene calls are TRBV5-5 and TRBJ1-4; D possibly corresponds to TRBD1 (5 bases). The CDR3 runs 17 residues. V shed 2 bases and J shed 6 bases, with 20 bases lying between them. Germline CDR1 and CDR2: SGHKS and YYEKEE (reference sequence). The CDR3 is CASSFIRDSKGYEKLFF. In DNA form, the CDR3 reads TGTGCCAGCAGCTTTATAAGGGACTCCAAAGGATATGAAAAACTGTTTTTT.

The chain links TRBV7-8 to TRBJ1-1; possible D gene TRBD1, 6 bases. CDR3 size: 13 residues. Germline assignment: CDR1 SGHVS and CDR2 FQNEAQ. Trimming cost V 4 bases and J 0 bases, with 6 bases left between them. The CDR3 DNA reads TGTGCCAGCAGCTCAGGGGTGAACACTGAAGCTTTCTTT. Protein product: CASSSGVNTEAFF.

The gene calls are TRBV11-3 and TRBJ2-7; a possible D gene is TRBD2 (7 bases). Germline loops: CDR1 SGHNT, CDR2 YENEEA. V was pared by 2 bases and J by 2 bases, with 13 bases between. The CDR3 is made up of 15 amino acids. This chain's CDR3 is CASSLRGGEPYEQYF. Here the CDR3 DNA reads TGTGCCAGCAGCTTAAGGGGGGGGGAACCCTACGAGCAGTACTTC.

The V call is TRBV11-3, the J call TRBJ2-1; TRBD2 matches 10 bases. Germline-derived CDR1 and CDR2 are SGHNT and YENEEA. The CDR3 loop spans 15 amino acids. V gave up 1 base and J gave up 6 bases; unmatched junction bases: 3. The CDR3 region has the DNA TGTGCCAGCAGCTTAGTGGTAGCGGGAGGCAATGAGCAGTTCTTC. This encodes CASSLVVAGGNEQFF. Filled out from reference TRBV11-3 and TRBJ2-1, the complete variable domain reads EAGVVQSPRYKIIEKKQPVAFWCNPISGHNTLYWYLQNLGQGPELLIRYENEEAVDDSQLPKDRFSAERLKGVDSTLKIQPAELGDSAVYLCASSLVVAGGNEQFFGPGTRLTVL.

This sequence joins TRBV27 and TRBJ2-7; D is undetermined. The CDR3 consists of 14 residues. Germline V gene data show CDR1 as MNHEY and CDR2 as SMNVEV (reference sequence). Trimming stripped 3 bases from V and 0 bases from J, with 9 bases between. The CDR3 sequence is CASSFRVVSYEQYF. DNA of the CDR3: TGTGCCAGCAGTTTCCGGGTAGTCTCCTACGAGCAGTACTTC.

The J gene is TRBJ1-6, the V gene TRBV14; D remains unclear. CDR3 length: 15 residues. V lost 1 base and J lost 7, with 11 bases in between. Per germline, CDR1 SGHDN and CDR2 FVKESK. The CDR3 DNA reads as TGTGCCAGCAGCCAAGCGGGGAGGTTGAATTCACCCCTCCACTTT. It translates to CASSQAGRLNSPLHF.

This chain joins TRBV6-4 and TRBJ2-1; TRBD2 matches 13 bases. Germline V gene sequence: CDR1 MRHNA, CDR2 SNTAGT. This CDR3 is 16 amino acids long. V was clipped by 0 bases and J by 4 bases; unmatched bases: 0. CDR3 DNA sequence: TGTGCCAGCAGTGACTCGGGACTAGCGGGGTACAATGAGCAGTTCTTC. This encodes CASSDSGLAGYNEQFF.